Listed below are T cell receptor beta chains from one sample, sequenced in a study of graft-versus-host responses after intestinal transplantation. These receptors are not linked to any known antigen. Libraries were prepared by immunoSEQ multiplex PCR; TCRdb keeps only in-frame clonotypes and omits some of them. The repertoire holds approximately 80,000 clones, with 85% to 90% as singletons. The material was unstimulated CD4+ T cells sorted from spleen or lymph node cells, obtained before intestinal transplant. Source of these receptors: a human donor who received an intestinal transplant. CDR3s include the opening cysteine and the closing phenylalanine or tryptophan. D genes are given only for firm matches. Size tells how often a clone was seen (once, few, many) or the class of an expanded clone, and some rows leave it out.

size	length	D	V	J	CDR3	DNA
NA	13	NA	TRBV6-1	TRBJ1-1	CASSVTVDTEAFF	TGTGCCAGCAGTGTAACAGTTGACACTGAAGCTTTCTTT
NA	17	TRBD2	TRBV7-3	TRBJ2-1	CASSPRTSGNNRGEQFF	TGTGCCAGCAGCCCGCGGACTAGCGGGAACAACCGGGGTGAGCAGTTCTTC
NA	14	NA	TRBV6-1	TRBJ1-1	CASSTNGKDTEAFF	TGTGCCAGCAGTACCAACGGGAAGGACACTGAAGCTTTCTTT
NA	15	TRBD2	TRBV5-1	TRBJ2-7	CASSLASGGDYEQYF	TGCGCCAGCAGCTTGGCTAGCGGGGGGGACTACGAGCAGTACTTC
NA	14	NA	TRBV30	TRBJ2-1	CAWSVGGPYNEQFF	TGTGCCTGGAGTGTGGGGGGACCATACAATGAGCAGTTCTTC
NA	16	NA	TRBV19	TRBJ2-3	CASSTPTGLDTDTQYF	TGTGCCAGTAGTACCCCGACAGGCTTGGACACAGATACGCAGTATTTT
NA	16	TRBD1	TRBV2	TRBJ1-1	CASSWPRTGPNTEAFF	TGTGCCAGCAGTTGGCCCCGGACAGGGCCTAACACTGAAGCTTTCTTT
few	18	NA	TRBV4-1	TRBJ2-7	CASSRMSWGPTEPYEQYF	TGCGCCAGCAGCCGAATGAGCTGGGGTCCGACAGAACCCTACGAGCAGTACTTC
NA	16	TRBD2	TRBV19	TRBJ2-3	CASSIGLAESTDTQYF	TGTGCCAGTAGTATAGGGCTAGCGGAAAGCACAGATACGCAGTATTTT
NA	15	TRBD2	TRBV9	TRBJ2-3	CASSVGGSGTDTQYF	TGTGCCAGCAGCGTCGGGGGGTCGGGCACAGATACGCAGTATTTT
once	16	TRBD2	TRBV18	TRBJ2-3	CASSPLREFITDTQYF	TGTGCCAGCTCACCATTGCGGGAGTTCATTACAGATACGCAGTATTTT
NA	12	NA	TRBV5-6	TRBJ1-1	CASSLRRTEAFF	TGTGCCAGCAGCTTGAGGAGGACTGAAGCTTTCTTT
NA	16	TRBD1	TRBV18	TRBJ1-6	CASSQRTGGIDSPLHF	TGTGCCAGCTCACAGCGGACAGGGGGAATTGATTCACCCCTCCACTTT
once	15	NA	TRBV5-1	TRBJ2-7	CASSLGVGGANEQYF	TGCGCCAGCAGCTTGGGGGTAGGAGGGGCCAACGAGCAGTACTTC
NA	19	NA	TRBV4-1	TRBJ2-6	CASSLQPLRPGTGANVLTF	TGCGCCAGCAGCCTCCAGCCCCTCAGACCGGGGACTGGGGCCAACGTCCTGACTTTC
NA	15	NA	TRBV2	TRBJ2-1	CASSPPPTDYNEQFF	TGTGCCAGCAGTCCCCCTCCGACAGACTACAATGAGCAGTTCTTC
NA	13	TRBD1	TRBV28	TRBJ1-1	CASSFRTGGRAFF	TGTGCCAGCAGTTTTCGTACAGGGGGAAGAGCTTTCTTT
NA	15	TRBD2	TRBV18	TRBJ2-5	CASSRLAGAQETQYF	TGTGCCAGCTCACGGCTAGCGGGGGCGCAAGAGACCCAGTACTTC
NA	13	NA	TRBV2	TRBJ2-7	CASRGGLSYEQYF	TGTGCCAGCAGGGGAGGACTCTCCTACGAGCAGTACTTC
NA	15	TRBD2	TRBV6-6	TRBJ2-7	CASSLTSGGIYEQYF	TGTGCCAGCAGCTTGACTAGCGGGGGGATCTACGAGCAGTACTTC
NA	16	TRBD1	TRBV5-1	TRBJ2-3	CASSFSAGGPLDTQYF	TGCGCCAGCAGCTTTTCTGCAGGGGGCCCGCTAGATACGCAGTATTTT
NA	11	NA	TRBV10-2	TRBJ2-7	CASSDLYEQYF	TGCGCCAGCAGTGACCTTTACGAGCAGTACTTC
NA	15	TRBD2	TRBV7-3	TRBJ2-5	CASSGGLAEQETQYF	TGTGCCAGCAGCGGGGGACTAGCGGAACAAGAGACCCAGTACTTC
NA	13	NA	TRBV7-2	TRBJ2-7	CASSLSQTYEQYF	TGTGCCAGCAGCTTAAGTCAGACCTACGAGCAGTACTTC
NA	14	TRBD2	TRBV2	TRBJ2-7	CASSPGRGSYEQYF	TGTGCCAGCAGTCCCGGGAGGGGGTCCTACGAGCAGTACTTC
once	14	NA	TRBV27	TRBJ2-7	CASSSRKGQDEQYF	TGTGCCAGCAGTTCCCGTAAGGGGCAGGACGAGCAGTACTTC
NA	14	NA	TRBV11-2	TRBJ1-5	CASSLTGVGQPQHF	TGTGCCAGCAGCTTAACAGGAGTAGGACAGCCCCAGCATTTT
NA	16	TRBD2	TRBV2	TRBJ2-5	CASSRTSGSNSETQYF	TGTGCCAGCAGTCGGACTAGCGGGAGTAATTCGGAGACCCAGTACTTC
NA	17	TRBD1	TRBV9	TRBJ2-6	CASKGPGQASGANVLTF	TGTGCCAGCAAAGGACCGGGACAGGCCTCTGGGGCCAACGTCCTGACTTTC
NA	13	TRBD2	TRBV19	TRBJ2-5	CASSIGGGETQYF	TGTGCCAGTAGTATTGGGGGGGGAGAGACCCAGTACTTC
NA	14	TRBD2	TRBV27	TRBJ2-1	CASSLGAGVVPQFF	TGTGCCAGCAGTTTAGGAGCGGGAGTAGTCCCGCAGTTCTTC
NA	15	NA	TRBV11-1	TRBJ2-5	CASSSGQGGRKTQYF	TGTGCCAGCAGCTCAGGACAGGGAGGGAGGAAGACCCAGTACTTC
NA	13	NA	TRBV18	TRBJ2-3	CASSPLAADTQYF	TGTGCCAGCTCACCTCTAGCAGCAGATACGCAGTATTTT
NA	16	TRBD1	TRBV6-5	TRBJ1-1	CASSYRDRGWDTEAFF	TGTGCCAGCAGTTACCGGGACAGGGGATGGGACACTGAAGCTTTCTTT
NA	14	TRBD2	TRBV7-3	TRBJ2-2	CASSSGLAYGELFF	TGTGCCAGCAGCTCGGGACTAGCGTACGGGGAGCTGTTTTTT
NA	16	TRBD1	TRBV6-6	TRBJ1-1	CASSFSPAGGPTEAFF	TGTGCCAGCAGTTTTTCTCCGGCAGGGGGCCCTACTGAAGCTTTCTTT
NA	16	NA	TRBV6-1	TRBJ1-2	CASSGSNRLANYGYTF	TGTGCCAGCAGTGGATCTAACAGGTTAGCTAACTATGGCTACACCTTC
NA	15	NA	TRBV19	TRBJ2-7	CASSKLAQGTYEQYF	TGTGCCAGTAGCAAACTCGCCCAGGGGACCTACGAGCAGTACTTC
NA	14	NA	TRBV5-1	TRBJ2-7	CASSLAPGNYEQYF	TGCGCCAGCAGCTTGGCCCCCGGGAACTACGAGCAGTACTTC
few	12	NA	TRBV5-1	TRBJ1-2	CASSLDGGGYTF	TGCGCCAGCAGCTTGGACGGGGGAGGCTACACCTTC
NA	19	TRBD1	TRBV27	TRBJ1-1	CASSPRQGARVRGNTEAFF	TGTGCCAGCAGTCCACGACAGGGGGCAAGAGTTCGGGGGAACACTGAAGCTTTCTTT
NA	14	NA	TRBV5-1	TRBJ1-2	CASSFVEQGYGYTF	TGCGCCAGCAGCTTTGTCGAACAGGGCTATGGCTACACCTTC
NA	11	NA	TRBV10-1	TRBJ2-7	CASSGQYEQYF	TGCGCCAGCAGTGGACAGTACGAGCAGTACTTC